This entry lists 8 T cell receptor beta chains sequenced from one sample in a study of molecular identifiers for immune sequencing clone quantification. TCRdb re-called the PCR reads through MiXCR, storing one row per CDR3 protein. This table has 300,000 to 400,000 distinct CDR3 sequences, roughly a fifth appearing once. Material for sequencing was naive CD8+ T cells from blood, with Jurkat cell RNA spiked in. As for subset: FACS-sorted CD8+CD4-CCR7+CD45RA+ naive T cells. These receptors were collected from a human donor in good health. Some libraries in this study had Jurkat cell RNA spiked in.

This clonotype was seen many times. This chain links TRBV27 with TRBJ2-5, with a tentative D call TRBD2 (6 bases). This CDR3 has 14 residues. Germline V CDR1 and CDR2: MNHEY, SMNVEV (reference sequence). Trimming pared 5 bases from V and 1 base from J, leaving 11 bases between. CDR3 protein: CASSPRLVQETQYF. CDR3 sequence (DNA): TGTGCCAGCAGTCCCCGACTAGTCCAAGAGACCCAGTACTTC.

A remark on this clonotype: A much larger clone lies one base from this, so it may be a read error. The chain joins TRBV2 to TRBJ1-1; D is perhaps TRBD1 (5 bases). The germline CDR1 and CDR2 sequences are SNHLY and FYNNEI. This CDR3 is 15 amino acids long. This CDR3 reads CVSRAQTYLGTEAFF. CDR3 in DNA: TGTGTCAGCAGGGCCCAAACATACCTGGGCACTGAAGCTTTCTTT.

This clonotype was observed many times. The rearrangement joins TRBV29-1 to TRBJ1-1; weak D call: TRBD1 (5 bases). The V and J ends lost 4 bases and 5 bases respectively, with 11 bases between them. Germline V gives CDR1 SQVTM, CDR2 ANQGSEA. CDR3 size: 12 residues. The DNA for the CDR3 is TGCAGCGTTGTTTGGGGGTTGACTGAAGCTTTCTTT. Amino acid sequence: CSVVWGLTEAFF. Looking up the rest from reference TRBV29-1 and TRBJ1-1 gives the full variable domain: SAVISQKPSRDICQRGTSLTIQCQVDSQVTMMFWYRQQPGQSLTLIATANQGSEATYESGFVIDKFPISRPNLTFSTLTVSNMSPEDSSIYLCSVVWGLTEAFFGQGTRLTVV.

Concerning this clonotype itself: A much larger clone differs by one base, so this may be a read error. The rearrangement uses TRBV6-6 and TRBJ1-6; D unresolved. CDR1 is MNHNY and CDR2 is SVGAGI in the germline V gene (reference sequence). The CDR3 covers 16 residues. CDR3 sequence reads: CACSENLSSYNSPLHF. The CDR3 coding sequence is TGTGCCTGCAGCGAGAACCTTTCCTCCTATAATTCACCCCTCCACTTT.

This clonotype showed up many times. J is TRBJ1-6 and V is TRBV28; maybe TRBD1 (5 bases). There are 16 residues in the CDR3. Deletions cut 6 bases from V and 0 bases from J, with 12 bases between. CDR1 is MDHEN and CDR2 is SYDVKM in the germline V gene. CDR3 nucleotides: TGTGCCAGCAGACTGGGACGGGACTCCTATAATTCACCCCTCCACTTT. Translated, it gives CASRLGRDSYNSPLHF.

This clonotype was counted many times. The chain couples TRBV11-2 to TRBJ2-3; TRBD1 aligns across 7 bases. The length of the CDR3 is 13 residues. Germline V gene sequence: CDR1 SGHAT, CDR2 FQNNGV. The J segment lost 3 bases and the V segment lost 5 bases, leaving 2 bases of the junction unmatched. As DNA, the CDR3 is TGTGCCAGCAGCGGGACAGCAACAGATACGCAGTATTTT. This gives the protein CASSGTATDTQYF.

This clonotype was observed at least ten times. This chain uses TRBV3-1 with TRBJ1-3; the D gene is possibly TRBD1 (5 bases). V was cut by 4 bases and J by 3 bases, with 13 bases left in between. CDR1 is LGHDT, CDR2 YNNKEL, per germline (reference sequence). The CDR3 sequence is 15 residues long. CDR3 coding DNA: TGTGCCAGCAGCCGATCAAGGACATATGGAAACACCATATATTTT. Amino acids: CASSRSRTYGNTIYF.

The gene calls are TRBV10-2 and TRBJ1-1; D is uncertain. Germline lookup yields CDR1 WSHSY and CDR2 SAAADI. V was cut by 6 bases and J by 2 bases, with 19 bases left in between. The CDR3 loop spans 16 amino acids. As DNA, the CDR3 is TGCGCCAGCAGGATAGCTTCAAGAGGGTTAAACACTGAAGCTTTCTTT. Protein sequence: CASRIASRGLNTEAFF.